This TCR beta chain was captured by sequencing in a study of blood T cell repertoires in COVID-19. Study at large: Acute-phase and convalescent COVID-19 samples originated in the United States, Italy and Spain. T cells, B-cell-depleted T cells, or PBMCs provided the cDNA or gDNA that served as material.

Trimming cost V 6 bases and J 5 bases; bases outside gene matches: 7. The CDR3 runs 16 residues. Germline CDR1 SNHLY, CDR2 FYNNEI. Per the authors' pipeline: Reference gene primer amplification gave nucleated cell count estimates. Produced via immunoSEQ multiplex PCR; TCRdb's table is partial and in-frame only. V, J and clone size are taken as reported in that table, and D and trimming were inferred from the DNA itself. The sample consists of roughly 67,000 clones, around 87% of them appearing once. Sequenced sample: peripheral blood. This chain joins TRBV2 and TRBJ1-6; 10 bases are a match to TRBD1. The sequence was collected from a woman aged 55-70 years with acute or convalescent COVID-19. The CDR3 protein is CASRERGTGDNSPLHF. CDR3 sequence (DNA): TGTGCCAGCAGGGAACGAGGGACAGGGGATAATTCACCCCTCCACTTT.